What follows are 7 T cell receptor beta chains derived from one specimen sequenced in a study of cytomegalovirus exposure and HLA in healthy donors. In the PCR, 60 Vbeta and 13 Jbeta primers were used. TCRdb's copy holds only in-frame clones and misses some; the assay was immunoSEQ multiplex PCR. Of 95,000 to 150,000 clones detected, over 50% appear once; the ten largest clones hold approximately 8.5%. The sample taken for sequencing was PBMCs. The source of these receptors is a woman in her forties in good health and CMV-seropositive.

This clone appeared a few times. The J gene is TRBJ2-2, the V gene TRBV9; 8 bases align to TRBD2. Looked up from germline, CDR1 is SGDLS and CDR2 is YYNGEE. Unmatched junction bases numbered 8, after V lost 1 base and J lost 6 bases. CDR3 size: 16 residues. This chain's CDR3 is CASSVSGTRGAGELFF. The CDR3 nucleotides are TGTGCCAGCAGCGTATCGGGGACGCGGGGGGCCGGGGAGCTGTTTTTT.

This chain uses TRBV6-6 with TRBJ2-5; 7 bases are a match to TRBD1. Germline-derived CDR1 and CDR2 are MNHNY and SVGAGI (reference sequence). CDR3 length: 15 residues. With 0 bases clipped from V and 3 bases from J, the junction kept 4 bases outside the gene matches. In DNA form, the CDR3 reads TGTGCCAGCAGTTACTCATCCGACAGGGAAGAGACCCAGTACTTC. Translated, it gives CASSYSSDREETQYF.

This clone was recorded only once. This sequence joins TRBV5-1 and TRBJ2-7, with 7 bases matching TRBD1. J lost 5 bases, V lost 0 bases, and 8 bases had no gene match. The germline V gene has CDR1 SGHRS and CDR2 YFSETQ. This CDR3 has 15 amino acids. CDR3 DNA: TGCGCCAGCAGCTTGGCGACAGGGTCGGAAAACGAGCAGTACTTC. This translates into CASSLATGSENEQYF.

This sequence joins TRBV11-3 and TRBJ1-1; 9 bases line up with TRBD1. The CDR3 extends over 15 amino acids. Germline V lookup: CDR1 SGHNT, CDR2 YENEEA. Trimming at V came to 1 base and at J to 4 bases, leaving 4 bases not matched to a gene. The DNA of the CDR3 is TGTGCCAGCAGCTTAGGGGGACAGGGTTCCACTGAAGCTTTCTTT. Its translation is CASSLGGQGSTEAFF.

Here the CDR3 reads CASSPRSEASTEAFF. The CDR3, as DNA: TGTGCCAGCTCACCGAGGTCAGAGGCAAGCACTGAAGCTTTCTTT. The V gene is TRBV18, the J gene TRBJ1-1; D unresolved. Germline CDR1 KGHSH, CDR2 LQKENI. Trimming removed 3 bases at V and 4 bases at J, with 15 bases between. CDR3 length equals 15 residues. The variable domain in full, completed from reference TRBV18 and TRBJ1-1, reads NAGVMQNPRHLVRRRGQEARLRCSPMKGHSHVYWYRQLPEEGLKFMVYLQKENIIDESGMPKERFSAEFPKEGPSILRIQQVVRGDSAAYFCASSPRSEASTEAFFGQGTRLTVV.

J is TRBJ2-3 and V is TRBV10-3; 13 nucleotides line up with TRBD2. There are 16 residues in the CDR3. In germline, CDR1 is ENHRY, CDR2 SYGVKD. Trimming removed 5 bases from V and 0 bases from J; junction bases left unmatched: 2. The CDR3: CAISILAGGSTDTQYF. As DNA, the CDR3 is TGTGCCATCAGTATACTAGCGGGAGGGAGCACAGATACGCAGTATTTT.

J is TRBJ2-1 and V is TRBV6-5; maybe TRBD1 (5 bases). Germline V gene sequence: CDR1 MNHEY, CDR2 SVGAGI. The CDR3 covers 13 residues. V was pared by 0 bases and J by 8 bases, with 8 bases between. Here the CDR3 DNA reads TGTGCCAGCAGTTACTCGGGGCAGTATGAGCAGTTCTTC. Residues: CASSYSGQYEQFF.